This TCR beta chain emerged from a study of blood T cell repertoires in COVID-19 (dated by TCRdb to 2020 to 2021). Regarding the research as a whole: The collaborator samples originated in the United States, Italy and Spain and spanned the acute and convalescent phases of COVID-19. The prospective study material was composed of cDNA or gDNA derived from T cells, B-cell-depleted T cells, or PBMCs. Subjects who had been exposed to COVID-19, were actively infected with it, or had recovered from it provided the deeply sampled blood TCRbeta repertoires that made up the dataset. The repertoires were released in a freely available public database intended as a resource for research on the immune response to SARS-CoV-2. The samples were drawn from two sources: the first 160 participants of the ongoing ImmuneRACE study, and some 1,300 subjects contributed by 6 global collaborators. A de-identified subject ID, COVID-19 status, age in years and sex were almost always included in the sample metadata. Where available, HLA class I and class II types were obtained from metadata supplied by the sample provider rather than from assay-based typing.

A note on this clone: It has no known antigen specificity. Base qualities are missing; no much larger clone stands one base away.

CDR1 SGHKS and CDR2 YYEKEE were looked up in the germline V gene (reference sequence). V is trimmed back by 1 base and J by 8 bases, and the junction contains 13 bases that no gene match accounts for. Spanning cysteine to phenylalanine, the CDR3 consists of 17 amino acids. Only the CDR3 part of the read is kept: 51 bases, read in frame from the first base. General conclusions and limits of the study: The quantity of clinical and demographic metadata differed by source and by participant and was supplied without curation.

Participants in the prospective study were aged roughly 18 to 100 years, lived in 20 to 25 United States geographic areas, and enrolled through a virtual design. In the prospective study, cohorts were assigned on the basis of participant-reported clinical history obtained from a screening survey and a study questionnaire. For ImmuneRACE Cohort 3, a participant was defined as recovered based on two consecutive negative NP/OP PCR tests, clearance by a healthcare professional, or resolution of symptoms. Mobile phlebotomists in the prospective study collected whole blood, serum and a nasopharyngeal or oropharyngeal swab from every participant. Prospective study participants could optionally give additional blood draws and questionnaires over an approximately two-month period. Prospective study blood samples were shipped either frozen or at room temperature before DNA extraction. TCRbeta CDR3 regions were amplified from genomic DNA using the immunoSEQ Assay, a bias-controlled multiplex PCR. The paper's processing steps were these. Nucleated cell counts per sample were estimated from amplification of reference gene primers within the assay. To quantify the absolute abundance of each unique TCRbeta CDR3 rearrangement, sequence reads were collapsed and filtered. For each sample, productive Simpson clonality was calculated by taking the square root of Simpson's diversity index across productive rearrangements. In TCRdb, the immuneACCESS table is reduced to in-frame sequences with V and J assigned. These tables do not hold every clone; where another copy was compared, an unresolved V gene accounts for under half, and the others remain unexplained. The V and J calls and clone size are taken from that table; D and trimming were inferred from the DNA. Here the sample has about 350,000 clones; about 90% occur a single time. The ten largest clones add up to about 0.93% of the sample.

The sequence joins TRBV5-5 to TRBJ1-4; TRBD1 fits 8 bases in the junction. Sequenced sample: PBMCs or T cells enriched from blood (not recorded which). The receptor comes from a woman aged 30 to 39 who had recovered from COVID-19. The DNA sequence is as follows: TGTGCCAGCAGCTTGCAGGGGGCGGTCGGCAGTAAGGAAAAACTGTTTTTT. The encoded protein is CASSLQGAVGSKEKLFF.